This T cell receptor beta chain was profiled in a study of CD8 T cells in ankylosing spondylitis. Findings and limits, study-wide: In ankylosing spondylitis blood, a motif of roughly eight highly homologous TCR beta variants appeared characteristic. As for the disease-linked clones, they showed a CD8+ phenotype and occurred at relatively low frequencies in peripheral blood. Some motif variants had been reported before (in reactive arthritis synovial fluid and blood). Reported data indicate significant enrichment of disease-linked clones within matched ankylosing spondylitis synovial fluid.

Details on this clonotype: Its antigen is still unknown.

V was pared by 8 bases and J by 3 bases, with 8 bases of the junction left unmatched. The CDR3 covers 13 residues. Germline CDR1 is SQVTM and CDR2 is ANQGSEA. By quantitative 5'-RACE with molecular barcodes, the TCR beta libraries were made. TCRdb reanalysed the 5' RACE reads using MiXCR and keeps one entry per CDR3 protein. This table holds roughly 700,000 distinct CDR3 sequences, roughly 20% found once. The receptor was isolated from a male donor with ankylosing spondylitis. The material sequenced was blood, either unsorted or a sorted T cell fraction (not recorded which). This chain joins TRBV29-1 and TRBJ1-1; 8 bases fit TRBD1. In DNA, the CDR3 is TGCAGCCCCAGGGGGCTGGGGTACACTGAAGCTTTCTTT. Its translation: CSPRGLGYTEAFF.